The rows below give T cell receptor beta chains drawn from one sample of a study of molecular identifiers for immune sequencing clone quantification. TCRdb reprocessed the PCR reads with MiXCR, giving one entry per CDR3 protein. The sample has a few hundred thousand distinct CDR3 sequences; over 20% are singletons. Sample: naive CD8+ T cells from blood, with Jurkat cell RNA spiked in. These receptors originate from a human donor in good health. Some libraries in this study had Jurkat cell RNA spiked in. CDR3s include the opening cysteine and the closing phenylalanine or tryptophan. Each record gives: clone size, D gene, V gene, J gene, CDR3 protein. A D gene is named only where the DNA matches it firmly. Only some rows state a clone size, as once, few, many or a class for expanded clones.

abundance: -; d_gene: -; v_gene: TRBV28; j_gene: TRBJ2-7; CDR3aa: CASSRKDSFGEQYF
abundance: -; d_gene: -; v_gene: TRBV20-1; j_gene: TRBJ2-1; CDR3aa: CSARDGGVELF
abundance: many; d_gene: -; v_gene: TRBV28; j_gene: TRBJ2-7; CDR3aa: CAGGTASSYEQYF
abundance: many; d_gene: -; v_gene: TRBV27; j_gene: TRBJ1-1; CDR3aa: CASSSAGTFTEAFF
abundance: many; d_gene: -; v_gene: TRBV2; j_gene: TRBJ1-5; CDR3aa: CASSDRTFQPQHF
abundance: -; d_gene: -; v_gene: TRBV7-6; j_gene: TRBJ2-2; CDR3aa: CASSLDWATGELFF
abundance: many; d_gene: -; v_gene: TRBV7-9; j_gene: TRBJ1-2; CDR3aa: CASSLPPTANYGYTF
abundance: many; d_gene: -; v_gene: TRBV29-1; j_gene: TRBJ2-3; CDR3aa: CSVEGVKLGTDTQYF
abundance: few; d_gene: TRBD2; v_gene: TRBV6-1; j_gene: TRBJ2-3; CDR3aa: CASSEAISSGGASDTQYF
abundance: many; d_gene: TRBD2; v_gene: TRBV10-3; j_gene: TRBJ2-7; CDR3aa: CAISDPGLVYEQYF
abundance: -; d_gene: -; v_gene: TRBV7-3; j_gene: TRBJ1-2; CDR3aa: CASSLGTTISNYGYTF
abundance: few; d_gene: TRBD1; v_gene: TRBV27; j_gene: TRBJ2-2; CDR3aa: CASSAGTGIGTGELFF
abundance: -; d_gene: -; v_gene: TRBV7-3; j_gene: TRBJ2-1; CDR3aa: CASSLDGINEQLF
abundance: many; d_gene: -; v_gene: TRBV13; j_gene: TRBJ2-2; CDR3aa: CASSAPTSNTGELFF
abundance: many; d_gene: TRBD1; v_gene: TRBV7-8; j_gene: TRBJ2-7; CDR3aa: CASSSDRKDEQYF
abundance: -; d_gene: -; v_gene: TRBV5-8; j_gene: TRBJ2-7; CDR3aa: CASSGPWGPVSHEQYF
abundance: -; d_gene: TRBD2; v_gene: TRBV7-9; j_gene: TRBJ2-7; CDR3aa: CASSLGLAAPYEQYF
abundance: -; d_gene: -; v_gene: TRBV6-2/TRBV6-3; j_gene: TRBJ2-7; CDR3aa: CASSFGFPAYEQYF
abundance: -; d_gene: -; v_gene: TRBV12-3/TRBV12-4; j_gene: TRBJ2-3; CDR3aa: CASSLVGSREGDTQYF
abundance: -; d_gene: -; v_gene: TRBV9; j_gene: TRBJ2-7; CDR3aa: CASSASDRYEQYF
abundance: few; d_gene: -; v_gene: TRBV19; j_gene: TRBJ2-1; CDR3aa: CASSIGARPLGDEQFF
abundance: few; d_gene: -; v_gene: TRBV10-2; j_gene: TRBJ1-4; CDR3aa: CASSHGCEKLFF
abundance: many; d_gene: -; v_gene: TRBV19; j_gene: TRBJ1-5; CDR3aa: CASSTWGEGNQPQHF
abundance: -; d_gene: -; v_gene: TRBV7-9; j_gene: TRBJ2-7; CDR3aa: CASSLVIYEQYF
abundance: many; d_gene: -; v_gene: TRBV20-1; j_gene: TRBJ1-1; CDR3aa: CSARDRALENTEAFF
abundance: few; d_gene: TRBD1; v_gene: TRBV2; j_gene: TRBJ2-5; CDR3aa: CASSEARTGQETQYF
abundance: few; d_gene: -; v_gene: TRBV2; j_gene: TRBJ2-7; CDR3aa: CASSIPTGPAIYEQYF
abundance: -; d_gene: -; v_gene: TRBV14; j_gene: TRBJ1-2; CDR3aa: CASSQDKRGGYTF
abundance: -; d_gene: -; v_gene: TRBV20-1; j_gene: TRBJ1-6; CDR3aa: CSVRDLGGSPLHF
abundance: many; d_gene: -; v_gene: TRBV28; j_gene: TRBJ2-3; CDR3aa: CASSLRGWNTDTQYF
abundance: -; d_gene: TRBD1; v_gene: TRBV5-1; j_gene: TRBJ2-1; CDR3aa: CASSLGQGMGNEQFF
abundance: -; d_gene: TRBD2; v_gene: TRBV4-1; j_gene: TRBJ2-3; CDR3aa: CASSHISSGGLHELDTQYF
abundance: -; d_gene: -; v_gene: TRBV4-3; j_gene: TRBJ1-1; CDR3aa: CASSQDGLPENTEAFF
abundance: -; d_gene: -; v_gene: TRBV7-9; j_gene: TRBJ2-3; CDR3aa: CASSPTGSRTDTQYF
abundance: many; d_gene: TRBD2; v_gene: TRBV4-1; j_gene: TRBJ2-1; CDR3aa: CASSLTSGSYNEQFF
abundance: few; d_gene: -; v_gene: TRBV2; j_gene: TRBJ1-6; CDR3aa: CASSEEGHSYNSPLHF
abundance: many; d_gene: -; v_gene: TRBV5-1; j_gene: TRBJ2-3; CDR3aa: CASSFTQLNTDTQYF
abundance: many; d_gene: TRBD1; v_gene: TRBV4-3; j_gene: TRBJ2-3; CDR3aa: CASSPGQATDTQYF
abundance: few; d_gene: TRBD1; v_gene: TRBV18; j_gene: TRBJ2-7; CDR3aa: CASSPFRDSSYEQYF
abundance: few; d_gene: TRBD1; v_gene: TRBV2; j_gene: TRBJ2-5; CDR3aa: CASGPMLTGGFETQYF
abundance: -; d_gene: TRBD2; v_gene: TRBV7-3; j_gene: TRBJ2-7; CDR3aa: CASSLTGGPSEQYF
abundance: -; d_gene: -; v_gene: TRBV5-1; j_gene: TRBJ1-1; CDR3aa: CASSFRPPEAFF
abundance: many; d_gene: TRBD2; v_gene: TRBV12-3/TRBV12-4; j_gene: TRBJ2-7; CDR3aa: CASSSSGLAGGLEAYEQYF
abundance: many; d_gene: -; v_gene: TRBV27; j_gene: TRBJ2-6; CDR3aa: CASSFVGANVLTF
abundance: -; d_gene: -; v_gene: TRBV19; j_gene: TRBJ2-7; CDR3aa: CASSIAGDFYEQYF
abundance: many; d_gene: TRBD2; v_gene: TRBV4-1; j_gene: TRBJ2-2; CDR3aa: CGSGATNTGELFF
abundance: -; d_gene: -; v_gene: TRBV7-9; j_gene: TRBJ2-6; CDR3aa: CASSPRDGSGANVLTF
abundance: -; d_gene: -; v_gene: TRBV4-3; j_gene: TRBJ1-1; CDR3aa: CASSQARDGYTEAFF
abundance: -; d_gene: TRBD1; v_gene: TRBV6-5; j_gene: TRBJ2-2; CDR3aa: CASSYEGAGELSF
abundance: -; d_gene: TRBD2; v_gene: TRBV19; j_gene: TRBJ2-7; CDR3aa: CAAGGAYKQYF
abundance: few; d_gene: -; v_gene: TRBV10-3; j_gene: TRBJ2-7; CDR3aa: CAISPGEGRVSEQYF
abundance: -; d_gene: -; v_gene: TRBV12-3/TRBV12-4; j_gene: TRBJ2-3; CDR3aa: CAGSRADTDTQYF
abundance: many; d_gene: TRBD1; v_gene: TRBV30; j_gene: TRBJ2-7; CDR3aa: CAWSVGTGPYEQYF